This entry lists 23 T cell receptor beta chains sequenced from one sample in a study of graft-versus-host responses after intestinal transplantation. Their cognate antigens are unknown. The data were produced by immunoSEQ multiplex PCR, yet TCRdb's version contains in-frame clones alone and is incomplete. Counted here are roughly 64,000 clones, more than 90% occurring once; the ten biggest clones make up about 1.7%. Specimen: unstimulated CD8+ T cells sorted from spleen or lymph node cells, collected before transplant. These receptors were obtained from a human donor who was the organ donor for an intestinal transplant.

CDR3 DNA: TGTGCCAGCAGTGCCGAGGGCGAGGACAATCAGCCCCAGCATTTT. It translates to CASSAEGEDNQPQHF. This chain links TRBV6-4 with TRBJ1-5; D remains unclear. CDR1 MRHNA and CDR2 SNTAGT come from the germline V gene. This CDR3 comprises 15 residues. V was cut by 4 bases and J by 3 bases, with 13 bases left in between.

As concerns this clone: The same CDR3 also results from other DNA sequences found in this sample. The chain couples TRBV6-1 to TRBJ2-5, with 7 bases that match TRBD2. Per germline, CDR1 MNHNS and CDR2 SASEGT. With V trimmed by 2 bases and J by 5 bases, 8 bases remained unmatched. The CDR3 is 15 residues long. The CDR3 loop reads CASSERASGEETQYF. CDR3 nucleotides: TGTGCCAGCAGTGAACGGGCTAGCGGAGAGGAGACCCAGTACTTC.

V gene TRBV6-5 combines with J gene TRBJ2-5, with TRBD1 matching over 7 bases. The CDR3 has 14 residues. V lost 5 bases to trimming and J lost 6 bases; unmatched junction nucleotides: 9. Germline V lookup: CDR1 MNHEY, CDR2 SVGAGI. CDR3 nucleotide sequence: TGTGCCAGCAGTCGACAGACAGGGTGGCAGACCCAGTACTTC. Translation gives CASSRQTGWQTQYF.

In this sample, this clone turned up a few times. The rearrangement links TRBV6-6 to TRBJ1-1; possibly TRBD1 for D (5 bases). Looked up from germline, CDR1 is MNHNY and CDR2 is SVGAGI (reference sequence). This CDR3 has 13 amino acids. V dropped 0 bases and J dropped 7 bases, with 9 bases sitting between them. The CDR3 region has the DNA TGTGCCAGCAGTTACTCTGGGGGGGTTGAAGCTTTCTTT. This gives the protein CASSYSGGVEAFF.

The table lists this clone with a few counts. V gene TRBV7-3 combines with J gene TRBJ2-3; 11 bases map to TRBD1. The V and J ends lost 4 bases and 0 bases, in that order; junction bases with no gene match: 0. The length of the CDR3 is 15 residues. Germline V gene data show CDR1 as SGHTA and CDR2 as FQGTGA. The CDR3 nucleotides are TGTGCCAGCAGCTGGACAGGGGGCAGCACAGATACGCAGTATTTT. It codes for CASSWTGGSTDTQYF.

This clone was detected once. The CDR3 DNA follows: TGTGCCTGGGCCGCCGGGGGGATTACAGATACGCAGTATTTT. This encodes CAWAAGGITDTQYF. The rearrangement uses TRBV30 and TRBJ2-3; TRBD2 agrees at 7 bases. After removal of 5 bases from V and 3 bases from J, the junction contained 8 bases not matched to a gene. The CDR3 sequence is 14 residues long. The germline gives CDR1 GTSNPN, CDR2 SVGIG (reference sequence). Using reference TRBV30 and TRBJ2-3 for the parts outside the CDR3, the full variable domain is SQTIHQWPATLVQPVGSPLSLECTVEGTSNPNLYWYRQAAGRGLQLLFYSVGIGQISSEVPQNLSASRPQDRQFILSSKKLLLSDSGFYLCAWAAGGITDTQYFGPGTRLTVL.

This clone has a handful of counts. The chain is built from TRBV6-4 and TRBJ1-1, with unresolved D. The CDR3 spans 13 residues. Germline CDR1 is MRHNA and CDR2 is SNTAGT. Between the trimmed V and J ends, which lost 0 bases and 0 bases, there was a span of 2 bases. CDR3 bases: TGTGCCAGCAGTGACTCCATGAACACTGAAGCTTTCTTT. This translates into CASSDSMNTEAFF.

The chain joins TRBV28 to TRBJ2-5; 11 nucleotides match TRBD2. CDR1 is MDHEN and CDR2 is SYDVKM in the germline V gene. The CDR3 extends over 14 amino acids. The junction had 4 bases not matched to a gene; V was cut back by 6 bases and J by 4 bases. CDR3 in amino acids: CASSTSGSTETQYF. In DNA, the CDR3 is TGTGCCAGCAGCACTAGCGGGAGTACAGAGACCCAGTACTTC.

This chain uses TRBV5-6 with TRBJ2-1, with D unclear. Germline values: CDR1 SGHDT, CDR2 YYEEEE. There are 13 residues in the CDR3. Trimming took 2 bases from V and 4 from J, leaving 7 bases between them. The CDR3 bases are TGTGCCAGCAGCTTCCTGGCTTACAATGAGCAGTTCTTC. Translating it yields CASSFLAYNEQFF.

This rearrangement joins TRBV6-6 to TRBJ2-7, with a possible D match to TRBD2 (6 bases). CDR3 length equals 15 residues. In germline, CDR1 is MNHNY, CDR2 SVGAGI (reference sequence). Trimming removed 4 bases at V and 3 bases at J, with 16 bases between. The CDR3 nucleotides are TGTGCCAGCAGTTGGCGGGACGGACTACTCTACGAGCAGTACTTC. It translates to CASSWRDGLLYEQYF.

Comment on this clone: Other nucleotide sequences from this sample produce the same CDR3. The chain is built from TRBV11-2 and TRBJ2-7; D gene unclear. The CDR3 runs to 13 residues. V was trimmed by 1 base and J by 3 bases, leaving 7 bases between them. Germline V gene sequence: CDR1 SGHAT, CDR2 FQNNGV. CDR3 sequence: CASSLGGIYEQYF. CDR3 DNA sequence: TGTGCCAGCAGCTTAGGAGGTATCTACGAGCAGTACTTC.

CDR3 region: CASSSDNRGWETQYF. The CDR3 DNA sequence: TGTGCCAGCAGTTCGGACAACAGGGGATGGGAGACCCAGTACTTC. This chain uses TRBV6-5 with TRBJ2-5; 7 bases match TRBD1. V lost 4 bases and J lost 5; bases outside the gene matches: 10. Germline values: CDR1 MNHEY, CDR2 SVGAGI. The CDR3 loop spans 15 amino acids.

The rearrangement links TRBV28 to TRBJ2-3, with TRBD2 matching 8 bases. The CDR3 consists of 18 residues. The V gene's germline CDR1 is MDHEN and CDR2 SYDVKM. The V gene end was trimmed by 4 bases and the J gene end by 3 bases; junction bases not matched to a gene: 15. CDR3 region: CASSSPSGGRSVTDTQYF. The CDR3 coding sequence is TGTGCCAGCAGTTCCCCTTCGGGGGGGAGAAGTGTTACAGATACGCAGTATTTT.

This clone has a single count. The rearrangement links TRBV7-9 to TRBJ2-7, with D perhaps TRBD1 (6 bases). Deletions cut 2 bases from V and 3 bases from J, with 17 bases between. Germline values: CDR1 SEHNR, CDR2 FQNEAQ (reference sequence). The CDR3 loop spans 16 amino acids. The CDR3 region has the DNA TGTGCCAGCAGCTTACACAGGGTAGAGGACCTCTACGAGCAGTACTTC. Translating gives CASSLHRVEDLYEQYF.

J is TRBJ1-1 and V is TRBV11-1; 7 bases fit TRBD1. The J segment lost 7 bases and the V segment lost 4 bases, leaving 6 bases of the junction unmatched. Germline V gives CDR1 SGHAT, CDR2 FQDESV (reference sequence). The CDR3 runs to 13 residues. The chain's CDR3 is CASSWRGQDEAFF. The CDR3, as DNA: TGTGCCAGCAGCTGGAGGGGGCAGGATGAAGCTTTCTTT.

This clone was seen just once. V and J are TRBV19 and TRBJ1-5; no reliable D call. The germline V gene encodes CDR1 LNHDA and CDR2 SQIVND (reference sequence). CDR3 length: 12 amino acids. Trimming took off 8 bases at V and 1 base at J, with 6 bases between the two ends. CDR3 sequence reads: CASRESNQPQHF. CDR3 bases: TGTGCCAGTCGAGAGAGCAATCAGCCCCAGCATTTT.

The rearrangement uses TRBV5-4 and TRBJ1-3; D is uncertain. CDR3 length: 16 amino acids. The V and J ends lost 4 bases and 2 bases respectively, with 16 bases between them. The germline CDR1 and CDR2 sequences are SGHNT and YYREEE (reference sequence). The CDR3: CASSDGLGVAGNTIYF. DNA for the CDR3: TGTGCCAGCAGCGACGGGTTGGGTGTTGCTGGAAACACCATATATTTT.

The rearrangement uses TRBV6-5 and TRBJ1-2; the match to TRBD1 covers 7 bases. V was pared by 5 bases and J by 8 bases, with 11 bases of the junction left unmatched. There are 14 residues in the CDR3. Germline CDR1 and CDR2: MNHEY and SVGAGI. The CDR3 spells CASSEPEGARGYTF. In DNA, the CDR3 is TGTGCCAGCAGTGAACCGGAGGGGGCGCGGGGCTACACCTTC.

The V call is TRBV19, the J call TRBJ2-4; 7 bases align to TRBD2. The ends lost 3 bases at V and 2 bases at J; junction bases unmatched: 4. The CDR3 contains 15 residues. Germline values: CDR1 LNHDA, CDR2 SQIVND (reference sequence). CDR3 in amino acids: CASSIGLGTKNIQYF. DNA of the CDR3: TGTGCCAGTAGTATCGGACTAGGGACCAAAAACATTCAGTACTTC.

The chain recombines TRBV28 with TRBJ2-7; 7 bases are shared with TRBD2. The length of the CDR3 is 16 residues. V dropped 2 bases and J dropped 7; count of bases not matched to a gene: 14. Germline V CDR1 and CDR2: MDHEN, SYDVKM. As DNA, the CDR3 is TGTGCCAGCAGTTTAGGGCGGGAGATCCCCCATTGGGAGCAGTACTTC. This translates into CASSLGREIPHWEQYF.

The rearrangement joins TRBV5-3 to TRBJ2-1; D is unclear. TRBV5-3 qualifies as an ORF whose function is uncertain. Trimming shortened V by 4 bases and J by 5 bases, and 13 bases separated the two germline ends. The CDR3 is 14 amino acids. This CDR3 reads CARSGAARNNEQFF. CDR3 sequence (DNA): TGTGCCAGAAGCGGCGCAGCGAGGAACAATGAGCAGTTCTTC.

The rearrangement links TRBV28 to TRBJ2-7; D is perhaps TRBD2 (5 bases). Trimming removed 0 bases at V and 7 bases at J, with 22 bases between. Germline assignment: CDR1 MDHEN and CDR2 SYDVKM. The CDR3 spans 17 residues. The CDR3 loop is CASSLWAGVGPLGEQYF. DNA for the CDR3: TGTGCCAGCAGTTTATGGGCCGGGGTCGGGCCTCTCGGTGAGCAGTACTTC.

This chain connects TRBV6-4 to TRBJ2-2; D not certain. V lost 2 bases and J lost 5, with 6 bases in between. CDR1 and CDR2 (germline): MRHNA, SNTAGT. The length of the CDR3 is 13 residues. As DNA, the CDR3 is TGTGCCAGCAGTGACATTTTAACCGGGGAGCTGTTTTTT. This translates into CASSDILTGELFF.